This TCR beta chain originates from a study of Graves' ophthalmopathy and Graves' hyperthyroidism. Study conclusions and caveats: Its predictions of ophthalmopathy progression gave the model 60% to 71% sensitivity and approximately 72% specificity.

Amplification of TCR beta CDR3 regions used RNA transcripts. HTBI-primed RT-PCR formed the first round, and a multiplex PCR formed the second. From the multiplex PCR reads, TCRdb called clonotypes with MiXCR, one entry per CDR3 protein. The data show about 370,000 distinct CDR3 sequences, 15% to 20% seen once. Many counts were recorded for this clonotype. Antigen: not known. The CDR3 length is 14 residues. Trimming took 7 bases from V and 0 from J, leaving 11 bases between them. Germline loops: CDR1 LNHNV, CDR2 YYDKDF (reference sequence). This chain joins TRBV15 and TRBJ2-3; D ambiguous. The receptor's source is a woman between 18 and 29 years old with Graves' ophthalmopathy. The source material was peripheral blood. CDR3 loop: CATNPGGSTDTQYF. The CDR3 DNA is TGTGCCACCAACCCTGGTGGTAGCACAGATACGCAGTATTTT.